At least ten counts were recorded for the clone carrying this TCR beta chain. Antigen: not known. The sample is drawn from a study of T cell repertoires in cytomegalovirus infection. The study's findings and limits: People with CMV and the relevant HLA were identified by cumulative public TCR beta family frequency.

This CDR3 is 14 amino acids long. Germline V gene data show CDR1 as DFQATT and CDR2 as SNEGSKA (reference sequence). V lost 0 bases and J 2 bases, leaving 10 bases between the germline ends. TCRdb used MiXCR to reprocess the reads, holding one entry per CDR3 protein. The sample includes around 310,000 distinct CDR3 sequences, about a sixth of them seen just once. The specimen was PBMCs. This chain uses TRBV20-1 with TRBJ2-5; a possible D gene is TRBD2 (5 bases). This sequence was found in a human donor in good health (CMV status not recorded). Some clones in this sample may be carry-over from other donors' samples. The CDR3 coding sequence is TGCAGTGCTAGAGATCTTTGGAGGCAAGAGACCCAGTACTTC. This translates into CSARDLWRQETQYF.